This is a list of T cell receptor beta chains from one sample in a study of human T cells and chemical hapten exposure. TCRdb analysed the RACE reads with MiXCR anew, one entry per CDR3 protein. The sample holds 120,000 or so distinct CDR3 sequences; 12% to 15% are singletons and the top ten take 0.92%. The sample consisted of whole blood, taken in connection with sensitization to the hapten diphenylcyclopropenone (DPC). The origin of the receptors is a man between 18 and 29 years old with alopecia areata. Some clones in this sample may be carry-over from other donors' samples. CDR3s include the opening cysteine and the closing phenylalanine or tryptophan. The order of the fields is clone size, V gene, D gene, J gene, CDR3 protein, CDR3 DNA. The D gene is left open where the match is weak. Clone size is given for some rows only: seen once, a few or many times, or a class if the clone is expanded.

abundance: -; v_gene: TRBV4-2; d_gene: -; j_gene: TRBJ1-1; CDR3aa: CASSQETGSWSDPEAFF; CDR3nt: TGTGCCAGCAGCCAAGAAACAGGGAGTTGGAGCGACCCTGAAGCTTTCTTT
abundance: few; v_gene: TRBV11-3; d_gene: -; j_gene: TRBJ2-3; CDR3aa: CASSLVAGSDTQYF; CDR3nt: TGTGCCAGCAGCTTAGTGGCGGGGTCCGATACGCAGTATTTT
abundance: -; v_gene: TRBV25-1; d_gene: TRBD1; j_gene: TRBJ1-1; CDR3aa: CASSRQGWATEAFF; CDR3nt: TGTGCCAGCAGTCGACAGGGGTGGGCCACTGAAGCTTTCTTT
abundance: few; v_gene: TRBV19; d_gene: -; j_gene: TRBJ1-1; CDR3aa: CASRDSMNTEAFF; CDR3nt: TGTGCCAGTAGGGACAGCATGAACACTGAAGCTTTCTTT
abundance: -; v_gene: TRBV2; d_gene: -; j_gene: TRBJ2-5; CDR3aa: CASSDSRAEETQYF; CDR3nt: TGTGCCAGCAGTGATTCCAGGGCCGAGGAGACCCAGTACTTC
abundance: many; v_gene: TRBV6-5; d_gene: TRBD1; j_gene: TRBJ1-4; CDR3aa: CASSQPRTGRNEKLFF; CDR3nt: TGTGCCAGCAGTCAGCCCCGGACAGGGAGGAATGAAAAACTGTTTTTT
abundance: -; v_gene: TRBV3-1; d_gene: TRBD1; j_gene: TRBJ2-5; CDR3aa: CASSRPLGTAYQETQYF; CDR3nt: TGTGCCAGCAGCCGACCACTTGGGACAGCGTACCAAGAGACCCAGTACTTC
abundance: few; v_gene: TRBV29-1; d_gene: -; j_gene: TRBJ1-1; CDR3aa: CSVAGDIEAFF; CDR3nt: TGCAGCGTTGCTGGGGACATTGAAGCTTTCTTT
abundance: few; v_gene: TRBV6-2/TRBV6-3; d_gene: TRBD1; j_gene: TRBJ2-5; CDR3aa: CASSKPGTGLYQETQYF; CDR3nt: TGTGCCAGCTCCAAACCCGGGACAGGACTGTACCAAGAGACCCAGTACTTC
abundance: -; v_gene: TRBV12-3/TRBV12-4; d_gene: -; j_gene: TRBJ1-6; CDR3aa: CASSLGTLSPLHF; CDR3nt: TGTGCCAGCAGTTTAGGGACTCTTTCACCCCTCCACTTT
abundance: few; v_gene: TRBV2; d_gene: TRBD2; j_gene: TRBJ2-6; CDR3aa: CASSDGGISGANVLTF; CDR3nt: TGTGCCAGTTCCGACGGGGGGATATCTGGGGCCAACGTCCTGACTTTC
abundance: -; v_gene: TRBV29-1; d_gene: -; j_gene: TRBJ1-1; CDR3aa: CSVVQGSWTEAFF; CDR3nt: TGCAGCGTTGTTCAGGGATCGTGGACTGAAGCTTTCTTT
abundance: few; v_gene: TRBV13; d_gene: TRBD2; j_gene: TRBJ2-2; CDR3aa: CASSLDPRLATGELFF; CDR3nt: TGTGCCAGCAGCTTAGATCCCCGACTAGCTACCGGGGAGCTGTTTTTT
abundance: many; v_gene: TRBV7-6; d_gene: -; j_gene: TRBJ2-5; CDR3aa: CASSPGRGKTQYF; CDR3nt: TGTGCCAGCAGCCCCGGGAGAGGAAAGACCCAGTACTTC
abundance: -; v_gene: TRBV6-5; d_gene: TRBD1; j_gene: TRBJ1-2; CDR3aa: CASSYIQGARGYTF; CDR3nt: TGTGCCAGCAGTTACATCCAGGGGGCAAGAGGCTACACCTTC
abundance: -; v_gene: TRBV4-3; d_gene: TRBD1; j_gene: TRBJ2-7; CDR3aa: CASSQARDRVSYEQYF; CDR3nt: TGCGCCAGCAGCCAAGCGCGAGACAGGGTATCCTACGAGCAGTACTTC
abundance: -; v_gene: TRBV7-2; d_gene: -; j_gene: TRBJ2-7; CDR3aa: CASSLNQGSYEQYF; CDR3nt: TGTGCCAGCAGCTTGAACCAGGGTTCCTACGAGCAGTACTTC
abundance: -; v_gene: TRBV11-1; d_gene: -; j_gene: TRBJ2-5; CDR3aa: CASSSNLQETQYF; CDR3nt: TGTGCCAGCAGCTCCAACTTGCAAGAGACCCAGTACTTC
abundance: medium-sized; v_gene: TRBV29-1; d_gene: -; j_gene: TRBJ2-3; CDR3aa: CSVEETRDTQYF; CDR3nt: TGCAGCGTTGAAGAAACTAGGGATACGCAGTATTTT
abundance: few; v_gene: TRBV27; d_gene: TRBD2; j_gene: TRBJ2-3; CDR3aa: CASSSKGSGGFRQYF; CDR3nt: TGTGCCAGCAGTTCCAAGGGTAGCGGGGGCTTTAGGCAGTATTTT
abundance: few; v_gene: TRBV4-3; d_gene: -; j_gene: TRBJ2-2; CDR3aa: CASSQAISPTGELFF; CDR3nt: TGCGCCAGCAGCCAAGCTATCTCCCCCACCGGGGAGCTGTTTTTT
abundance: few; v_gene: TRBV6-2/TRBV6-3; d_gene: -; j_gene: TRBJ2-2; CDR3aa: CATKRDITNTGELFF; CDR3nt: TGTGCCACAAAGCGGGACATCACGAACACCGGGGAGCTGTTTTTT
abundance: once; v_gene: TRBV7-2; d_gene: TRBD1; j_gene: TRBJ1-1; CDR3aa: CASSPLDRANTEAFF; CDR3nt: TGTGCCAGCAGCCCACTCGACAGGGCGAACACTGAAGCTTTCTTT
abundance: -; v_gene: TRBV3-1; d_gene: TRBD1; j_gene: TRBJ1-5; CDR3aa: CASSRGQGRGNQPQHF; CDR3nt: TGTGCCAGCAGCCGCGGACAGGGAAGGGGCAATCAGCCCCAGCATTTT
abundance: -; v_gene: TRBV7-2; d_gene: TRBD1; j_gene: TRBJ2-5; CDR3aa: CASSEGQGGQETQYF; CDR3nt: TGTGCCAGCAGCGAGGGACAGGGGGGCCAAGAGACCCAGTACTTC
abundance: -; v_gene: TRBV4-1; d_gene: -; j_gene: TRBJ2-7; CDR3aa: CASSPTRGLFYEQYF; CDR3nt: TGCGCCAGCAGCCCCACCCGGGGCCTCTTCTACGAGCAGTACTTC
abundance: once; v_gene: TRBV7-9; d_gene: TRBD1; j_gene: TRBJ2-3; CDR3aa: CTSSLGQGAPDTQYF; CDR3nt: TGTACCAGCAGCCTGGGACAGGGGGCGCCCGATACGCAGTATTTT
abundance: -; v_gene: TRBV11-2; d_gene: -; j_gene: TRBJ2-2; CDR3aa: CASSQISGDTGELFF; CDR3nt: TGTGCCAGCAGCCAAATTTCGGGGGACACCGGGGAGCTGTTTTTT
abundance: few; v_gene: TRBV11-2; d_gene: -; j_gene: TRBJ2-7; CDR3aa: CASSLWGYSNSYEQYF; CDR3nt: TGTGCCAGCAGCTTATGGGGTTACTCCAATTCCTACGAGCAGTACTTC
abundance: -; v_gene: TRBV11-1; d_gene: TRBD1; j_gene: TRBJ1-1; CDR3aa: CASRGQGTSTEAFF; CDR3nt: TGTGCCAGCAGGGGACAGGGTACTAGCACTGAAGCTTTCTTT
abundance: -; v_gene: TRBV29-1; d_gene: -; j_gene: TRBJ2-3; CDR3aa: CSPRDLRTDTQYF; CDR3nt: TGCAGCCCCCGGGACCTTCGCACAGATACGCAGTATTTT
abundance: -; v_gene: TRBV4-3; d_gene: -; j_gene: TRBJ2-2; CDR3aa: CASSQVRDTGELFF; CDR3nt: TGCGCCAGCAGCCAAGTCAGGGACACCGGGGAGCTGTTTTTT
abundance: -; v_gene: TRBV12-3/TRBV12-4; d_gene: TRBD1; j_gene: TRBJ1-5; CDR3aa: CASSLIGDRNQPQHF; CDR3nt: TGTGCCAGCAGTTTAATTGGGGACAGAAATCAGCCCCAGCATTTT
abundance: -; v_gene: TRBV3-1; d_gene: -; j_gene: TRBJ2-2; CDR3aa: CASSQGSGELFF; CDR3nt: TGTGCCAGCAGCCAGGGCTCCGGGGAGCTGTTTTTT
abundance: -; v_gene: TRBV29-1; d_gene: TRBD1; j_gene: TRBJ1-1; CDR3aa: CSGGQGGGTEAFF; CDR3nt: TGCAGCGGCGGACAGGGAGGTGGCACTGAAGCTTTCTTT